This is a list of T cell receptor beta chains from one sample in a study of blood T cells in healthy people across ages. TCRdb recomputed calls from the 5' RACE reads with MiXCR, one row per CDR3 protein. Among just under 550,000 distinct CDR3 sequences listed, approximately 25% were seen once. This same sample was also part of a study on T cells of mothers and their children.

Sample: blood. These receptors came from a boy aged 5-17 years in good health. The CDR3 runs from the conserved cysteine through the conserved F or W. Each record gives: D gene, clone size, V gene, J gene, CDR3 DNA, CDR3 protein. The D gene is left open where the match is weak. Clone size is given for some rows only: seen once, a few or many times, or a class if the clone is expanded.

-	few	TRBV6-6	TRBJ2-5	TGTGCCAGCAGCCCCGACGGGGCCGCCCAAGAGACCCAGTACTTC	CASSPDGAAQETQYF
-	-	TRBV7-3	TRBJ1-1	TGTGCCAGCAGCTTAAAGTTTGAAACTGAAGCTTTCTTT	CASSLKFETEAFF
-	-	TRBV29-1	TRBJ1-4	TGCAGCGTTGCGGGAAATGAAAAACTGTTTTTT	CSVAGNEKLFF
TRBD1	-	TRBV28	TRBJ2-3	TGTGCCAGCAGTTACGGGACAGGGGTGGCCCTAAGCGGTACGCAGTATTTT	CASSYGTGVALSGTQYF
-	many	TRBV4-3	TRBJ2-2	TGCGCCAGCAGCCAAGATTGGGGAAGCGCTGGGGCCGGGGAGCTGTTTTTT	CASSQDWGSAGAGELFF
TRBD1	few	TRBV20-1	TRBJ1-2	TGCAGTGCTCAAGACAGGGCGGCCTATGGCTACACCTTC	CSAQDRAAYGYTF
TRBD1	-	TRBV24-1	TRBJ1-5	TGTGCCACCAGTGACCGGACACAGGGGCCGTTGGGGCCCCAGCATTTT	CATSDRTQGPLGPQHF
TRBD1	few	TRBV10-3	TRBJ2-7	TGTGCCATCAGTGAATTACAGGGGGCGGGGGAGCAGTACTTC	CAISELQGAGEQYF
TRBD1	-	TRBV25-1	TRBJ2-7	TGTGCCAGCAGTGAACGACAGGGCTCCTACGAGCAGTACTTC	CASSERQGSYEQYF
TRBD1	few	TRBV18	TRBJ1-4	TGTGCCAGCTCACCGACAGGGCGGAAAGAAAAACTGTTTTTT	CASSPTGRKEKLFF
-	-	TRBV7-3	TRBJ2-1	TGTGCCAGCAGCTTACGGGCGGAGGTGGGGAATGAGCAGTTCTTC	CASSLRAEVGNEQFF
-	many	TRBV9	TRBJ1-3	TGTGCCAGCAGCCCCGTCCCGGGGGCTACCGGAAACACCATATATTTT	CASSPVPGATGNTIYF
-	few	TRBV12-3/TRBV12-4	TRBJ2-1	TGTGCCAGCAGGCTCGTAACGGGGGTTACCTACAATGAGCAGTTCTTC	CASRLVTGVTYNEQFF
-	-	TRBV12-3/TRBV12-4	TRBJ2-1	TGTGCCAGCAGTTTCAGGGGCAGGAATGAGCAGTTCTTC	CASSFRGRNEQFF
TRBD1	-	TRBV7-2	TRBJ1-5	TGTGCCAGCAGCTTAGGATGGACAGGTCATCAGCCCCAGCATTTT	CASSLGWTGHQPQHF
-	-	TRBV3-1	TRBJ2-1	TGTGCCAGCAGCCAAGATCTAGCGTCTCACAATGAGCAGTTCTTC	CASSQDLASHNEQFF
-	-	TRBV20-1	TRBJ2-7	TGCAGTGCCGCGAAGACAGCGCACGAGCAGTACTTC	CSAAKTAHEQYF
-	-	TRBV9	TRBJ1-2	TGTGCCAGCAGCGCTACCCCGACAGATCAGGGTGGCTACACCTTC	CASSATPTDQGGYTF
-	-	TRBV29-1	TRBJ1-2	TGCAGCGCCACCGGGGGGGACTATGGCTACACCTTC	CSATGGDYGYTF
-	many	TRBV7-6	TRBJ2-5	TGTGCCAGCAGCCCTCTGGGGGGCAGGGAAGAGACCCAGTACTTC	CASSPLGGREETQYF
TRBD2	many	TRBV12-3/TRBV12-4	TRBJ2-5	TGTGCCAGCAGTCCGCGGACTAGCGGGAGAGTGGAGACCCAGTACTTC	CASSPRTSGRVETQYF
TRBD1	many	TRBV24-1	TRBJ2-5	TGTGCCACCAGTGATTTGTCCAAGGGAGACAGGGCGAGGGAGACCCAGTACTTC	CATSDLSKGDRARETQYF
TRBD1	few	TRBV4-1	TRBJ1-5	TGCGCCAGCAGCCAACCCGGGACAGGGGGGAAGAGCAATCAGCCCCAGCATTTT	CASSQPGTGGKSNQPQHF
-	-	TRBV7-2	TRBJ1-4	TGTGCCAGCAGCTCCCCCGATCCAACTAATGAAAAACTGTTTTTT	CASSSPDPTNEKLFF
-	-	TRBV27	TRBJ1-4	TGTGCCAGCAGTACGGACAGTGCAACTAATGAAAAACTGTTTTTT	CASSTDSATNEKLFF
-	-	TRBV12-3/TRBV12-4	TRBJ1-5	TGTGCCAGCAGTTTACGCAATAGCAATCAGCCCCAGCATTTT	CASSLRNSNQPQHF
-	few	TRBV19	TRBJ2-7	TGTGCCAGTAATGCCCGGTGGCAGGGCTACGAGCAGTACTTC	CASNARWQGYEQYF
-	-	TRBV12-3/TRBV12-4	TRBJ2-7	TGTGCCAGCAGTTTATTCGGGACCTCCTACGAGCAGTACTTC	CASSLFGTSYEQYF
-	-	TRBV7-3	TRBJ1-3	TGTGCCAGCAGCCCAGACGGAGGCTCTGGAAACACCATATATTTT	CASSPDGGSGNTIYF
-	few	TRBV7-2	TRBJ2-5	TGTGCCAGCAGCCGGAAAGACGGACAAGAGACCCAGTACTTC	CASSRKDGQETQYF
-	many	TRBV20-1	TRBJ1-4	TGCAGTGCTAGTCTCCAGGGAGCTAATGAAAAACTGTTTTTT	CSASLQGANEKLFF
TRBD1	-	TRBV20-1	TRBJ1-5	TGCAGTGCCCCAAGGGACAGAGCCGACCATCAGCCCCAGCATTTT	CSAPRDRADHQPQHF
TRBD1	few	TRBV9	TRBJ1-4	TGTGCCAGCAGCGCCGGGACAGGGGATGAAAAACTGTTTTTT	CASSAGTGDEKLFF
-	-	TRBV19	TRBJ2-7	TGTGCCAGTAGTCACGGCCTCCCCAACGAGCAGTACTTC	CASSHGLPNEQYF
TRBD2	-	TRBV7-2	TRBJ2-1	TGTGCCAGCAGCTTAGGCGGGACTAGCGTACTTGGGGACAATGAGCAGTTCTTC	CASSLGGTSVLGDNEQFF
-	few	TRBV20-1	TRBJ2-7	TGCAGTGGGGACAAACCCAGCGCCTACGAGCAGTACTTC	CSGDKPSAYEQYF
TRBD2	-	TRBV7-9	TRBJ2-5	TGTGCCAGCAGCGGGGTGGGAGGGCCGTCAGGAGAGACCCAGTACTTC	CASSGVGGPSGETQYF
-	few	TRBV9	TRBJ1-1	TGTGCCAGCAGGGGAGGGTCGGGAAACACTGAAGCTTTCTTT	CASRGGSGNTEAFF
-	-	TRBV9	TRBJ2-2	TGTGCCAGCAGCGTAGACGGGTCCGGGGAGCTGTTTTTT	CASSVDGSGELFF
TRBD1	-	TRBV20-1	TRBJ2-2	TGCAGTGCCCCGCGGACAGGGCCTGCCGGGGAGCTGTTTTTT	CSAPRTGPAGELFF
-	few	TRBV11-2	TRBJ2-1	TGTGCCAGCAGCCCATCGACAGCTGGGAGTCTCGTTGAGCAGTTCTTC	CASSPSTAGSLVEQFF